The 18 T cell receptor beta chains below come from one sample, sequenced in a study of blood T cells in healthy people across ages. Sample-barcoded 5' priming and a J-beta primer mix drove a second PCR of roughly 6 to 12 cycles. TCRdb re-called the 5' RACE reads with MiXCR, one entry per CDR3 protein. This sample has roughly 1.4 million distinct CDR3 sequences, with around 59% found just once. Sample: blood. Receptors originate from a man in his late teens or twenties in good health.

DNA for the CDR3: TGTGCCAGCAGCTTAGGACAGGCGGCTGGCTACACCTTC. It yields the protein CASSLGQAAGYTF. The chain joins TRBV7-9 to TRBJ1-2; D perhaps matches TRBD1 (6 bases). The CDR3 runs 13 residues. V was shortened by 1 base and J by 7 bases, with 10 bases between the two germline ends. Germline V lookup: CDR1 SEHNR, CDR2 FQNEAQ (reference sequence).

The chain is built from TRBV27 and TRBJ2-2, with D perhaps matching TRBD2 (7 bases). Trimming left V 9 bases short and J 1 base short, with 15 bases between. Germline CDR1 is MNHEY and CDR2 is SMNVEV (reference sequence). This CDR3 comprises 15 residues. The DNA for the CDR3 is TGTGCCAGTCAAAGGGGGAGGGAGAACACCGGGGAGCTGTTTTTT. It specifies CASQRGRENTGELFF.

The genes are TRBV28 and TRBJ1-4; the D gene is possibly TRBD1 (6 bases). Germline assignment: CDR1 MDHEN and CDR2 SYDVKM. The CDR3 is 12 residues long. Trimming shortened V by 8 bases and J by 7 bases, and 11 bases separated the two germline ends. CDR3 protein: CASRGGFEKLFF. The CDR3 nucleotides read TGTGCCAGCCGCGGGGGCTTTGAAAAACTGTTTTTT.

There are a few counts of this clonotype. The chain couples TRBV27 to TRBJ2-3, with 7 bases matching TRBD2. The V gene's germline CDR1 is MNHEY and CDR2 SMNVEV (reference sequence). The CDR3 is 14 amino acids. Losses at the gene ends were 4 bases for V and 6 bases for J; bases not matched to a gene: 7. This chain's CDR3 is CASSSASGFDTQYF. The CDR3 nucleotides are TGTGCCAGCAGTTCGGCTAGCGGCTTTGATACGCAGTATTTT.

The V gene is TRBV6-5, the J gene TRBJ2-5, with 10 bases lining up with TRBD2. With V trimmed by 8 bases and J by 1 base, 7 bases remained unmatched. The CDR3 consists of 15 residues. Germline CDR1 and CDR2: MNHEY and SVGAGI. The CDR3, as DNA: TGTGCCAGCCGTACTAGCGGGACTCCCCAAGAGACCCAGTACTTC. Translated: CASRTSGTPQETQYF.

This chain joins TRBV29-1 and TRBJ2-5; TRBD1 is a possible D gene (6 bases). Germline V gene lookup returns CDR1 SQVTM and CDR2 ANQGSEA. The CDR3 totals 13 residues. Deletions cut 4 bases from V and 5 bases from J, with 14 bases between. CDR3: CSVGGRQRETQYF. The CDR3 nucleotides read TGCAGCGTTGGGGGGCGGCAGAGGGAGACCCAGTACTTC.

This clonotype was counted between two and nine times. The rearrangement joins TRBV4-1 to TRBJ2-1; D is possibly TRBD2 (6 bases). Deletions cut 1 base from V and 0 bases from J, with 16 bases between. CDR3 length equals 18 residues. Germline values: CDR1 MGHRA, CDR2 YSYEKL. This chain's CDR3 is CASSQVPRRRGSYNEQFF. DNA of the CDR3: TGCGCCAGCAGCCAAGTCCCCCGTAGGCGGGGCTCCTACAATGAGCAGTTCTTC.

The V call is TRBV3-1, the J call TRBJ2-7, with D maybe TRBD1 (7 bases). The J call may be mistaken, given a closer DNA end match to TRBJ2-5. This CDR3 has 18 amino acids. Germline values: CDR1 LGHDT, CDR2 YNNKEL (reference sequence). The CDR3 is CASSQDLIFGPQGGTQYF. In nucleotides, the CDR3 is TGTGCCAGCAGCCAAGATCTTATTTTTGGACCTCAGGGGGGGACCCAGTACTTC.

The genes are TRBV10-3 and TRBJ2-1; TRBD2 aligns across 7 bases. Germline loops: CDR1 ENHRY, CDR2 SYGVKD. V shed 7 bases and J 1 base; nucleotides not matched to a gene: 7. CDR3 length: 15 amino acids. The CDR3 region has the DNA TGTGCCATCAAGAAACGGGAGGATTCCTACAATGAGCAGTTCTTC. It is translated as CAIKKREDSYNEQFF.

The chain is built from TRBV20-1 and TRBJ2-1; the D is unclear. Germline assignment: CDR1 DFQATT and CDR2 SNEGSKA (reference sequence). The CDR3 runs to 12 residues. V was cut by 6 bases and J by 7 bases, with 13 bases left in between. CDR3 protein: CSATPVENEQFF. CDR3 nucleotides: TGCAGTGCCACCCCTGTGGAGAATGAGCAGTTCTTC.

The rearrangement joins TRBV20-1 to TRBJ2-3, with a weak D call TRBD2 (5 bases). The CDR3 sequence is 14 residues long. V was cut by 3 bases and J by 3 bases, with 13 bases left in between. Germline-derived CDR1 and CDR2 are DFQATT and SNEGSKA (reference sequence). In DNA form, the CDR3 reads TGCAGTGCTAGTGGGAGTGTTATGACAGATACGCAGTATTTT. It codes for CSASGSVMTDTQYF.

V usage is TRBV6-2 or TRBV6-3 and J usage is TRBJ1-1, with 9 bases fitting TRBD1. The CDR3 is 18 residues long. J gave up 1 base and V 4 bases, and 13 bases lay outside the gene matches. Germline V gene sequence: CDR1 MNHEY, CDR2 SVGEGT. CDR3 nucleotides: TGTGCCAGCAGTTCCCCGCTTGGGACAGGGAAGAGGAACACTGAAGCTTTCTTT. Translating gives CASSSPLGTGKRNTEAFF.

This rearrangement joins TRBV6-1 to TRBJ2-7; D is possibly TRBD2 (6 bases). CDR3 size: 13 residues. Germline values: CDR1 MNHNS, CDR2 SASEGT. Trimming cost V 6 bases and J 4 bases, with 13 bases left between them. The DNA for the CDR3 is TGTGCCAGCAGAGAGCGGGTGGCTTACGAGCAGTACTTC. This encodes CASRERVAYEQYF.

The chain combines TRBV29-1 with TRBJ1-2, with 7 bases fitting TRBD1. Germline V gives CDR1 SQVTM, CDR2 ANQGSEA. This CDR3 has 13 residues. J was trimmed by 2 bases and V by 1 base; bases with no gene match: 1. As DNA, the CDR3 is TGCAGCGTTGAAGGGACAGGCAACTATGGCTACACCTTC. This sequence encodes CSVEGTGNYGYTF. The full variable domain, in which reference TRBV29-1 and TRBJ1-2 provide the parts outside the CDR3, is SAVISQKPSRDICQRGTSLTIQCQVDSQVTMMFWYRQQPGQSLTLIATANQGSEATYESGFVIDKFPISRPNLTFSTLTVSNMSPEDSSIYLCSVEGTGNYGYTFGSGTRLTVV.

V and J are TRBV6-1 and TRBJ2-4; tentatively, D is TRBD2 (5 bases). CDR1 MNHNS and CDR2 SASEGT come from the germline V gene. The CDR3 is made up of 14 amino acids. V was shortened by 1 base and J by 9 bases, with 13 bases between the two germline ends. The CDR3 here is CASSEGTLIGIQYF. CDR3 in DNA: TGTGCCAGCAGTGAAGGGACTCTGATTGGCATTCAGTACTTC.

In this sample, this clonotype turned up once. One junction end disagrees with the germline gene, perhaps due to a read error. The chain employs TRBV13 and TRBJ2-3; D may be TRBD1 (5 bases). The CDR3 extends over 18 amino acids. Germline V gene data show CDR1 as PRHDT and CDR2 as FYEKMQ (reference sequence). Here the CDR3 DNA reads TGTGCCAGCAGCCCCGGCCAAGGTGCAGGGATAGTGACAGATACGCGGTATTTT. This encodes CASSPGQGAGIVTDTRYF. The variable domain in full, completed from reference TRBV13 and TRBJ2-3, reads AAGVIQSPRHLIKEKRETATLKCYPIPRHDTVYWYQQGPGQDPQFLISFYEKMQSDKGSIPDRFSAQQFSDYHSELNMSSLELGDSALYFCASSPGQGAGIVTDTRYFGPGTRLTVL.

This chain links TRBV6-2 or TRBV6-3 with TRBJ2-5; 10 bases agree with TRBD1. CDR1 and CDR2 (germline): MNHEY, SVGEGT. The length of the CDR3 is 15 residues. V was clipped by 5 bases and J by 6 bases; unmatched bases: 9. The CDR3 DNA sequence: TGTGCCAGCAGTGCCGGACAGGGGGGTTGGAAGACCCAGTACTTC. Its protein product is CASSAGQGGWKTQYF.

Regarding this clonotype: Sequence at one end of the junction differs from germline and may be a read error. The genes are TRBV7-9 and TRBJ2-7; the match to TRBD2 covers 8 bases. The V gene's germline CDR1 is SEHNR and CDR2 FQNEAQ (reference sequence). CDR3 length equals 15 residues. The CDR3 DNA reads as TGTGCCGGCAGCTCTACTAGCGGCACTTACAATGAGCAGTACTTC. Its protein product is CAGSSTSGTYNEQYF. Supplemented by reference TRBV7-9 and TRBJ2-7, the full variable domain reads DTGVSQNPRHKITKRGQNVTFRCDPISEHNRLYWYRQTLGQGPEFLTYFQNEAQLEKSRLLSDRFSAERPKGSFSTLEIQRTEQGDSAMYLCAGSSTSGTYNEQYFGPGTRLTVT.